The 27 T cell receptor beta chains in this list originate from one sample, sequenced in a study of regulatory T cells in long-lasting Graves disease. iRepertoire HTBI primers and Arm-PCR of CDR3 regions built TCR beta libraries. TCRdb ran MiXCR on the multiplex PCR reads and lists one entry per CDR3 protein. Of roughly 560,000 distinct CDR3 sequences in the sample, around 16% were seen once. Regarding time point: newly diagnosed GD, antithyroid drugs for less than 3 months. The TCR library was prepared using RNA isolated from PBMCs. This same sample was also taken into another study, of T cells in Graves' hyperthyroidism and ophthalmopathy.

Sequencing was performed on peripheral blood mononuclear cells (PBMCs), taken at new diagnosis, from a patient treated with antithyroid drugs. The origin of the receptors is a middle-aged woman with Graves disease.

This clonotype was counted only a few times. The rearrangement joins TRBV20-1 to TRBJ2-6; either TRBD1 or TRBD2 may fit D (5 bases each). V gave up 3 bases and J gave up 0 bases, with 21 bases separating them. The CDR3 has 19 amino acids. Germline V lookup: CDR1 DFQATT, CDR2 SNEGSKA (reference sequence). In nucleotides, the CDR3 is TGCAGTGCTAGCAGCCCCGTCCGGGGACGCCTCTCTGGGGCCAACGTCCTGACTTTC. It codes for CSASSPVRGRLSGANVLTF.

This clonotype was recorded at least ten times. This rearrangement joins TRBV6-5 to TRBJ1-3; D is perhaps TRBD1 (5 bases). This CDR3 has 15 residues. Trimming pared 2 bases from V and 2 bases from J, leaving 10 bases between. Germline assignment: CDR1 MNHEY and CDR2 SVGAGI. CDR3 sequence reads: CASSYGAMPGNTIYF. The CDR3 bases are TGTGCCAGCAGTTACGGGGCAATGCCTGGAAACACCATATATTTT.

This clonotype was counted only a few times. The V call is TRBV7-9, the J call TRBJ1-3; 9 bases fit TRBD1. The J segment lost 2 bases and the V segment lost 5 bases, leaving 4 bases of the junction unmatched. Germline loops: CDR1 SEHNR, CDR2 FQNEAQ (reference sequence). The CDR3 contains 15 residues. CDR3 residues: CASSLQGATGNTIYF. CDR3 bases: TGTGCCAGCAGCCTACAGGGGGCCACTGGAAACACCATATATTTT.

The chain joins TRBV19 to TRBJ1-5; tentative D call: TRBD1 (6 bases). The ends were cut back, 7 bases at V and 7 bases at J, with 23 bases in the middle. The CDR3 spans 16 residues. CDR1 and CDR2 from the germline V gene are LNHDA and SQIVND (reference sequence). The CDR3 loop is CASKRQDRGLDQPQHF. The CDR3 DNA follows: TGTGCCAGTAAACGTCAGGACAGAGGCCTGGACCAGCCCCAGCATTTT. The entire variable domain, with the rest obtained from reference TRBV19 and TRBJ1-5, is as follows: DGGITQSPKYLFRKEGQNVTLSCEQNLNHDAMYWYRQDPGQGLRLIYYSQIVNDFQKGDIAEGYSVSREKKESFPLTVTSAQKNPTAFYLCASKRQDRGLDQPQHFGDGTRLSIL.

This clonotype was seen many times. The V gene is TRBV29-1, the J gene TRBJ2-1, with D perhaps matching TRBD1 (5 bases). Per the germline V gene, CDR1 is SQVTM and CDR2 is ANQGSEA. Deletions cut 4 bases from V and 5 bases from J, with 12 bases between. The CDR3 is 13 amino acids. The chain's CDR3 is CSVGRGQDNEQFF. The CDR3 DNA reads TGCAGCGTTGGTAGGGGCCAAGACAATGAGCAGTTCTTC.

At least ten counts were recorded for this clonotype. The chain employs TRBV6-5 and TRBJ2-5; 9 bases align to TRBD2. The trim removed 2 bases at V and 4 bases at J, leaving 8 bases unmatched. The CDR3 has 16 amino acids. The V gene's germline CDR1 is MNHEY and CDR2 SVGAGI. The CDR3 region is CASSYGIAGAIETQYF. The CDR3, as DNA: TGTGCCAGCAGTTACGGAATAGCGGGGGCCATAGAGACCCAGTACTTC.

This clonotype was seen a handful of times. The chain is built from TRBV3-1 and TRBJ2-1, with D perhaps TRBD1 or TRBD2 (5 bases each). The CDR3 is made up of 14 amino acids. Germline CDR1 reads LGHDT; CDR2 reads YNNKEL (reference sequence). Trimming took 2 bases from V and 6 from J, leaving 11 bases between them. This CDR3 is CASSQRGRGNEQFF. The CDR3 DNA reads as TGTGCCAGCAGCCAACGGGGCCGGGGCAATGAGCAGTTCTTC.

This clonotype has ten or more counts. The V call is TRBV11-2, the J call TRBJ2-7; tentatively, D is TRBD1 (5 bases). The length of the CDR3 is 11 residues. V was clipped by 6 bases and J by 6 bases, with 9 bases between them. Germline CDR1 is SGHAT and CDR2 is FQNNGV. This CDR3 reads CASRATGEQYF. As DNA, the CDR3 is TGTGCCAGCAGAGCCACAGGCGAGCAGTACTTC.

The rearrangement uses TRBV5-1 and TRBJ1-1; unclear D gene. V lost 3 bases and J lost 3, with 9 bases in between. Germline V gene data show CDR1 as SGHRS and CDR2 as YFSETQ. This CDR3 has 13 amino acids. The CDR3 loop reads CASSSGAHTEAFF. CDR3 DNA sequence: TGCGCCAGCAGCTCCGGAGCTCACACTGAAGCTTTCTTT. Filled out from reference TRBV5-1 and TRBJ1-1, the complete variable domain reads KAGVTQTPRYLIKTRGQQVTLSCSPISGHRSVSWYQQTPGQGLQFLFEYFSETQRNKGNFPGRFSGRQFSNSRSEMNVSTLELGDSALYLCASSSGAHTEAFFGQGTRLTVV.

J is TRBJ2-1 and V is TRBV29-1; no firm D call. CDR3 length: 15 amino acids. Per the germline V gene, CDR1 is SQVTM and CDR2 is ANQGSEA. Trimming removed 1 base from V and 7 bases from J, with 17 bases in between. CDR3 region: CSVEGGQDPNNEQFF. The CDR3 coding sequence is TGCAGCGTTGAAGGAGGTCAGGACCCTAATAATGAGCAGTTCTTC.

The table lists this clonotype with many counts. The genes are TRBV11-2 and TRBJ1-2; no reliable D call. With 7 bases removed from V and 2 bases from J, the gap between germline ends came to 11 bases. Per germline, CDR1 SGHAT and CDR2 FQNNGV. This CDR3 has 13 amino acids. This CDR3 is CASTTRENYGYTF. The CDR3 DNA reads TGTGCCAGCACCACTAGGGAGAACTATGGCTACACCTTC.

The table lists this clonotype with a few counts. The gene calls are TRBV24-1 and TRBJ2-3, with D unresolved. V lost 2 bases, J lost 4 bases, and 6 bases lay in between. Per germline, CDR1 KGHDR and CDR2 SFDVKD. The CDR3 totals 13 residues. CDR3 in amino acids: CATSDYVADTQYF. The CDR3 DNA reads TGTGCCACCAGTGATTACGTAGCAGATACGCAGTATTTT.

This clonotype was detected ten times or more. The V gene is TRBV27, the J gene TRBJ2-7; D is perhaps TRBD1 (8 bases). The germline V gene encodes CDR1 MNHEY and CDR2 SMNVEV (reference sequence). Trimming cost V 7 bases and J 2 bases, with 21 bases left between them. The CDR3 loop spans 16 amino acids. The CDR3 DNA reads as TGTGCCAGCAAACAGGGGGGGGGCGGAGGAGCCTACGAGCAGTACTTC. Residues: CASKQGGGGGAYEQYF.

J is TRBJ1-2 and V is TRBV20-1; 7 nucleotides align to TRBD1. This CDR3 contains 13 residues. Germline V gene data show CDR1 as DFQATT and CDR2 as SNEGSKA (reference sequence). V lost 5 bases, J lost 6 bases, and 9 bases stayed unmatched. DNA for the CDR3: TGCAGTGCTCGGGACAGCGCGTTGCATGGCTACACCTTC. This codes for CSARDSALHGYTF.

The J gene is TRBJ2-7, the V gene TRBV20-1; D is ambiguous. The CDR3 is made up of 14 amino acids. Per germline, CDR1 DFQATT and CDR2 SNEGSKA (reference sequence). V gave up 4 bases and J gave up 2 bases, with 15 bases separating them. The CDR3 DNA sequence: TGCAGTGCTACATCATCCGACGTAACCTACGAGCAGTACTTC. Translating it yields CSATSSDVTYEQYF.

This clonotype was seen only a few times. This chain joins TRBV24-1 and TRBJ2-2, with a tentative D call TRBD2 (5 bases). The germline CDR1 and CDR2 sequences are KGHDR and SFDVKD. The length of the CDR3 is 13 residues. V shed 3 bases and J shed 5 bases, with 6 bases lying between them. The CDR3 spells CATSDRDTGELFF. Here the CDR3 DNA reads TGTGCCACCAGTGATCGGGATACCGGGGAGCTGTTTTTT.

The CDR3 region has the DNA TGTGCCAGCAGCCCCTGGGCCCGACAGGGGGCGGCCGGGGAGCTGTTTTTT. It yields the protein CASSPWARQGAAGELFF. V gene TRBV27 combines with J gene TRBJ2-2; TRBD1 matches at 10 bases. Germline V CDR1 and CDR2: MNHEY, SMNVEV (reference sequence). The CDR3 spans 17 residues. V gave up 6 bases and J gave up 6 bases; unmatched junction bases: 13.

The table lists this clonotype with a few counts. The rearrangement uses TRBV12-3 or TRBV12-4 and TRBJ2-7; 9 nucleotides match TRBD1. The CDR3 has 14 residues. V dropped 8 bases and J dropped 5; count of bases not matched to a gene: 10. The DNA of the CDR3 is TGTGCCAGCGCGGACAGGGGTCGATCCCACGAGCAGTACTTC. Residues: CASADRGRSHEQYF.

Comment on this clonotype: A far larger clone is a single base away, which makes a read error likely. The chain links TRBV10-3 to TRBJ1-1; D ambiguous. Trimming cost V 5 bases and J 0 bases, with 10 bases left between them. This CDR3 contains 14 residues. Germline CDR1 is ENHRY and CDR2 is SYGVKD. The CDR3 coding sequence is TGTGCCATCAGTTACTCGGAGATGAACACTGAAGCTTTCTTT. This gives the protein CAISYSEMNTEAFF.

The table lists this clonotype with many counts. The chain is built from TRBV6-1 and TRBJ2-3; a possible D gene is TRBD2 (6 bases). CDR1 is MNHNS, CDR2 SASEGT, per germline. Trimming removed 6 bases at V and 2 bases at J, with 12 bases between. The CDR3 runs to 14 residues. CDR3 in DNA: TGTGCCAGCAGGAGGCGGGGTGTCACAGATACGCAGTATTTT. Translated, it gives CASRRRGVTDTQYF.

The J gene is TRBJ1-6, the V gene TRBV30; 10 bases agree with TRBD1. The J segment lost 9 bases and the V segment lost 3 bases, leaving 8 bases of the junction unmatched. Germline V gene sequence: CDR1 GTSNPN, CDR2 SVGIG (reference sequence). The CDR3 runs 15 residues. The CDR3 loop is CAWSRTGGPGSPLHF. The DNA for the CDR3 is TGTGCCTGGAGCCGGACAGGGGGACCGGGTTCACCCCTCCACTTT.

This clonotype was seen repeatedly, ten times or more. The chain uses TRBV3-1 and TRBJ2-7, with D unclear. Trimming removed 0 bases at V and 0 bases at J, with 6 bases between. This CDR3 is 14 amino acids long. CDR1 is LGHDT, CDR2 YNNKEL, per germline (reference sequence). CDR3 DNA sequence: TGTGCCAGCAGCCAAGACCTCCCCTCCTACGAGCAGTACTTC. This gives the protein CASSQDLPSYEQYF.

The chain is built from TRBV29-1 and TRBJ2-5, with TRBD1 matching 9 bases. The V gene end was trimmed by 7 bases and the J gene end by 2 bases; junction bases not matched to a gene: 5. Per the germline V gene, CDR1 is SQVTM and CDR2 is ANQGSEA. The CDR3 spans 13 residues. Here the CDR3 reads CSALGTGQETQYF. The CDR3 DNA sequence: TGCAGCGCTCTGGGGACAGGGCAAGAGACCCAGTACTTC.

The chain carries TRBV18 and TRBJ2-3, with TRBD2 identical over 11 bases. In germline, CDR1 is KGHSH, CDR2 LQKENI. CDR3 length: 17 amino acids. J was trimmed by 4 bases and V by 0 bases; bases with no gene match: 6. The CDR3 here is CASSPPDLAGGPDTQYF. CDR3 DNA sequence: TGTGCCAGCTCACCACCGGACTTAGCGGGGGGGCCAGATACGCAGTATTTT.

Here the CDR3 DNA reads TGCGCCAGCAGCCTAGAGGGGACTAGCGGGGAGGAGCTGTTTTTT. Amino acid sequence: CASSLEGTSGEELFF. The chain uses TRBV5-1 and TRBJ2-2; 13 bases are shared with TRBD2. The CDR3 spans 15 residues. CDR1 SGHRS and CDR2 YFSETQ come from the germline V gene. The trim removed 4 bases at V and 10 bases at J, leaving 7 bases unmatched.

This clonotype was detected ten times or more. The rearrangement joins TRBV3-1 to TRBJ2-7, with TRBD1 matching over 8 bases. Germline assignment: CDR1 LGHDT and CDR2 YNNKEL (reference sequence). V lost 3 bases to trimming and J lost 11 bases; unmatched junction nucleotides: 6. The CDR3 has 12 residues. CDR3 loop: CASSHRQGTEYF. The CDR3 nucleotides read TGTGCCAGCAGCCACCGACAGGGGACTGAGTACTTC.

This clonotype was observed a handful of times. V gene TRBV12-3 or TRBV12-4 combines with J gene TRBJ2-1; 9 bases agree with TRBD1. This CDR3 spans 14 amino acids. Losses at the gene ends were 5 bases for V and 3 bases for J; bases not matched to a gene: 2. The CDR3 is CASSGTGYYNEQFF. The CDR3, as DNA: TGTGCCAGCAGTGGGACAGGGTACTACAATGAGCAGTTCTTC.